The sequence of this T cell receptor (beta chain) was determined in a study of blood T cell repertoires in COVID-19. Overall study context: Samples of COVID-19 (acute and convalescent) were obtained from the United States, Italy and Spain. Sample material is recorded as cDNA or gDNA derived from T cells, B-cell-depleted T cells, or PBMCs.

The authors' processing: Reference gene primer amplification yielded estimated nucleated cell counts. The repertoire was sequenced with immunoSEQ multiplex PCR; TCRdb's copy has only in-frame clones and lacks some. That table is the source of V, J and clone size, and D and trimming were worked out from the DNA. The sample lists under 200,000 clones, 70% to 80% occurring once. Germline V gene lookup returns CDR1 SGHTA and CDR2 FQGNSA. The V gene end was trimmed by 5 bases and the J gene end by 8 bases; junction bases not matched to a gene: 8. The CDR3 is 15 amino acids. Seattle-derived patients entered the study during active infection and were followed longitudinally.

This sequence originates from a woman in her thirties or forties with COVID-19, enrolled during active disease. The sequenced material came from peripheral blood. This chain uses TRBV7-2 with TRBJ1-4; 10 nucleotides match TRBD1. CDR3 sequence: CASSPPGQGKEKLFF. DNA of the CDR3: TGTGCCAGCAGCCCTCCGGGACAGGGGAAAGAAAAACTGTTTTTT.